The rows below give T cell receptor beta chains drawn from one sample of a study of blood T cell repertoires in COVID-19. This table comes from immunoSEQ multiplex PCR, and its TCRdb copy is limited to in-frame clones, with some not included. Of 40,000 or so clones listed, approximately 86% are singletons. The source material was peripheral blood. The receptors come from a man aged 45-65 years with active COVID-19. CDR3s include the opening cysteine and the closing phenylalanine or tryptophan. D genes are given only for firm matches. The size field is filled for only some rows; it gives once, few, many or a size class.

CDR3 length	D gene	J gene	clone size	V gene	CDR3 DNA	CDR3 protein
14	NA	TRBJ2-5	NA	TRBV6-2/TRBV6-3	TGTGCCAGCAGCAAGACAAGGCCCCAAGAGACCCAGTACTTC	CASSKTRPQETQYF
14	NA	TRBJ2-1	NA	TRBV14	TGTGCCAGCAGCCAAGATGTGGGGGCTATCGAGCAGTTCTTC	CASSQDVGAIEQFF
18	NA	TRBJ2-7	NA	TRBV15	TGTGCCACCAGCAGCAACCGGGCCTCCCTTAAAGGGACTTACGAGCAGTACTTC	CATSSNRASLKGTYEQYF
16	NA	TRBJ2-7	NA	TRBV27	TGTGCCAGCAGTTTAAGCCCACCGCCGAACTCCTACGAGCAGTACTTC	CASSLSPPPNSYEQYF
13	NA	TRBJ2-7	NA	TRBV7-2	TGTGCCAGCAGCTCGGACAGATTCTACGAGCAGTACTTC	CASSSDRFYEQYF
15	NA	TRBJ1-5	NA	TRBV15	TGTGCCACCAGCCGCGGGCCCCCGAGCAATCAGCCCCAGCATTTT	CATSRGPPSNQPQHF
16	TRBD1	TRBJ2-2	NA	TRBV10-3	TGTGCCATCAGTGAGAGGGGACAGGGTGGCACCGGGGAGCTGTTTTTT	CAISERGQGGTGELFF
13	NA	TRBJ1-2	NA	TRBV10-3	TGTGCCATCGGCGGGGTTTCTAACTATGGCTACACCTTC	CAIGGVSNYGYTF
14	NA	TRBJ2-1	NA	TRBV9	TGTGCCAGCAGCTGGTCAGGGGTAACCGATGAGCAGTTCTTC	CASSWSGVTDEQFF
18	NA	TRBJ1-3	NA	TRBV3-1/TRBV3-2	TGTGCCAGCAGGCAGACAGAAGAGTACTGCAGGTGGGGAAACACCATATATTTT	CASRQTEEYCRWGNTIYF
13	TRBD1	TRBJ1-2	once	TRBV12-3/TRBV12-4	TGTGCCAGCAGTCGACAGGGGAACTATGGCTACACCTTC	CASSRQGNYGYTF
13	NA	TRBJ2-5	NA	TRBV12-3/TRBV12-4	TGTGCCAGCAGTTTCACTGGGGGGGAGACCCAGTACTTC	CASSFTGGETQYF
18	TRBD1	TRBJ2-2	few	TRBV3-1/TRBV3-2	TGTGCCAGCAGCCAAGATAGGGGGGCAGGGGGCTACACCGGGGAGCTGTTTTTT	CASSQDRGAGGYTGELFF
12	TRBD1	TRBJ2-4	NA	TRBV29-1	TGCAGCGTTCGGACAGGGGAGAACATTCAGTACTTC	CSVRTGENIQYF
16	TRBD1	TRBJ1-2	NA	TRBV15	TGTGCCACCAGCAGAAGTAACGGACAGGGCAACTATGGCTACACCTTC	CATSRSNGQGNYGYTF
15	NA	TRBJ1-2	once	TRBV2	TGTGCCAGCAGTGAAGAGCAGCGCGGGATGGATGGCTACACCTTC	CASSEEQRGMDGYTF
13	TRBD1	TRBJ2-7	NA	TRBV19	TGTGCCAGTAGTGCGGACAGGGGATACGAGCAGTACTTC	CASSADRGYEQYF
15	TRBD1	TRBJ1-5	medium-sized	TRBV6-5	TGTGCCAGCAGTTGGGGACAGGGGACGAATCAGCCCCAGCATTTT	CASSWGQGTNQPQHF
15	TRBD2	TRBJ2-2	NA	TRBV7-9	TGTGCCAGCAGCACGGGGGGGCCAGGGACCGGGGAGCTGTTTTTT	CASSTGGPGTGELFF
15	NA	TRBJ2-3	NA	TRBV2	TGTGCCAGCAGGGCCCGGGACATCCTCACAGATACGCAGTATTTT	CASRARDILTDTQYF
15	NA	TRBJ2-3	NA	TRBV14	TGTGCCAGCAGCCAGCAGGGGAGGGGATCGGATACGCAGTATTTT	CASSQQGRGSDTQYF
16	TRBD1	TRBJ1-3	NA	TRBV28	TGTGCCAGCAGCCCGGGGCAGGGGGCCCCAACGGGCACCATATATTTT	CASSPGQGAPTGTIYF
11	NA	TRBJ1-2	once	TRBV6-5	TGTGCCAGCAGTAACTCCATCGGCTACACCTTC	CASSNSIGYTF
18	TRBD2	TRBJ2-2	NA	TRBV30	TGTGCCTGGAGTGTACTTGGCGCGGGGGGGCTAGGGACCGGGGAGCTGTTTTTT	CAWSVLGAGGLGTGELFF
15	TRBD1	TRBJ2-7	NA	TRBV5-1	TGCGCCAGCAGCTTGGAGGCAAGGACAGGCTTCGAGCAGTACTTC	CASSLEARTGFEQYF
14	NA	TRBJ2-7	NA	TRBV7-9	TGTGCCAGCAGCTTCCCAGGGAAATCCTACGAGCAGTACTTC	CASSFPGKSYEQYF